Included here is one T cell receptor (beta chain) sequence, with context. The data stem from a study of blood T cell repertoires in COVID-19. Study at large: Both acute and convalescent COVID-19 samples were obtained from the United States, Italy and Spain.

The germline V gene has CDR1 MNHEY and CDR2 SVGAGI. The CDR3 runs 14 residues. Trimming shortened V by 4 bases and J by 3 bases, and 10 bases separated the two germline ends. Authors' processing steps: Amplifying reference gene primers gave estimates of nucleated cell counts. Profiling relied on immunoSEQ multiplex PCR, and the TCRdb table lists in-frame clones only, not all of them. V, J and clone size are those of that table, while D and trimming were read from the DNA. The sample yields about 230,000 clones, over 80% seen once. The V call is TRBV6-5, the J call TRBJ1-3; no clear D. This sequence was found in a man aged 35 to 55 with acute or convalescent COVID-19. The sequencing input was peripheral blood. CDR3: CASSSGMSGNTIYF. Written as DNA, the CDR3 is TGTGCCAGCAGTTCCGGGATGAGTGGAAACACCATATATTTT.